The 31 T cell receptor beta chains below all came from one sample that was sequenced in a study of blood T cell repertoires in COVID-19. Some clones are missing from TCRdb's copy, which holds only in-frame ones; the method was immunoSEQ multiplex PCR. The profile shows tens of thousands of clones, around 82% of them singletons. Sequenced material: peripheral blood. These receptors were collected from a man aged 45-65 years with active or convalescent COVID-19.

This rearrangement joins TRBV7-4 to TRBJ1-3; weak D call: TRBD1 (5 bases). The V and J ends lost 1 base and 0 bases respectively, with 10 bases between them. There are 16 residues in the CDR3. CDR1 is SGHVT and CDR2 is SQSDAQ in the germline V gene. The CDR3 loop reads CASSLGTDNSGNTIYF. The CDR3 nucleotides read TGTGCCAGCAGCTTAGGGACGGACAACTCTGGAAACACCATATATTTT.

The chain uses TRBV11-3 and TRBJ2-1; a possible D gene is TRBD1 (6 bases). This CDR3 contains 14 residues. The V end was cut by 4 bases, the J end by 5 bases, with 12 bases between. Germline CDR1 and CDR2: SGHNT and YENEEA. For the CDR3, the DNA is TGTGCCAGCAGCTATGGGGGCACCAACAATGAGCAGTTCTTC. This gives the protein CASSYGGTNNEQFF.

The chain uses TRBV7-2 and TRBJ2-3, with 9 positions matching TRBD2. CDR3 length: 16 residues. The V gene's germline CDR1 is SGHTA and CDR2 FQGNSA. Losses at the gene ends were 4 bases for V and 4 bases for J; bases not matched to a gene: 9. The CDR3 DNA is TGTGCCAGCAGCTCGGGACTAGCTCGGGTAGCAGATACGCAGTATTTT. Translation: CASSSGLARVADTQYF.

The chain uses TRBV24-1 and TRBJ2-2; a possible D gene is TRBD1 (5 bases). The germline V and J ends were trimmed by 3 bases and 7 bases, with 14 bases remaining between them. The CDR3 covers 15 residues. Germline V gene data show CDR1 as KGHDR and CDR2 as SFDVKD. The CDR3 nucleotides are TGTGCCACCAGTGATGCGTCAGGGAACGACGGGGAGCTGTTTTTT. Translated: CATSDASGNDGELFF.

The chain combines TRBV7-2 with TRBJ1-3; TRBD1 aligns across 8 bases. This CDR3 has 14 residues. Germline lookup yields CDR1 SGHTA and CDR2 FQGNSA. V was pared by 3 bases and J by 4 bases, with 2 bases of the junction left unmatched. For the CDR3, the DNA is TGTGCCAGCAGCTTTGGACAGGGAGGAAACACCATATATTTT. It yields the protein CASSFGQGGNTIYF.

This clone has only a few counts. The CDR3 DNA is TGTGCCACCAGCAGACCCCCGGGGTGGAATCAGCCCCAGCATTTT. Protein: CATSRPPGWNQPQHF. The chain carries TRBV15 and TRBJ1-5, with D unresolved. Germline V gives CDR1 LNHNV, CDR2 YYDKDF (reference sequence). Deletions cut 2 bases from V and 4 bases from J, with 12 bases between. The CDR3 is made up of 15 amino acids.

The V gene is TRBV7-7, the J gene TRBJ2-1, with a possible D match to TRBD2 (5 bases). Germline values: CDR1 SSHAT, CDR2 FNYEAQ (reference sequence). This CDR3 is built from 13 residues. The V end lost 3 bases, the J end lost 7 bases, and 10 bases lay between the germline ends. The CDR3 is CASSLSGENEQFF. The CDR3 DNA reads TGTGCCAGCAGCTTGTCCGGGGAGAATGAGCAGTTCTTC.

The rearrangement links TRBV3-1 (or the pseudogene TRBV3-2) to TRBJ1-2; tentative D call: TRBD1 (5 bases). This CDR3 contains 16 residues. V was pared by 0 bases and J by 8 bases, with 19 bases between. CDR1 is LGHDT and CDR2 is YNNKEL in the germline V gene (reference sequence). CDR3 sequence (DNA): TGTGCCAGCAGCCAAGAAGTGGGGCGTAGTTTAGGAGGCTACACCTTC. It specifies CASSQEVGRSLGGYTF.

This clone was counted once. The CDR3 spells CASYEQGTGVSEQFF. The CDR3 DNA follows: TGCGCCAGCTACGAGCAAGGGACAGGGGTTTCGGAGCAGTTCTTC. The chain employs TRBV5-1 and TRBJ2-1; TRBD1 matches at 10 bases. Losses at the gene ends were 7 bases for V and 10 bases for J; bases not matched to a gene: 14. CDR3 length equals 15 residues. Germline V lookup: CDR1 SGHRS, CDR2 YFSETQ.

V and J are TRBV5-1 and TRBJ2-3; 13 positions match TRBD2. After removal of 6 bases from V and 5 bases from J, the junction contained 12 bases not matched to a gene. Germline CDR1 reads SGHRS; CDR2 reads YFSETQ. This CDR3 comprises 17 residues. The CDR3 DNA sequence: TGCGCCAGCAACCCCGGGACTAGCGGGGCAAGGAGAGATACGCAGTATTTT. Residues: CASNPGTSGARRDTQYF.

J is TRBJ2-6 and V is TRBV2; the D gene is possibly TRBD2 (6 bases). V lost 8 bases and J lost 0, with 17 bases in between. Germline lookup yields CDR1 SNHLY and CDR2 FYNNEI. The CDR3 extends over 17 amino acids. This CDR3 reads CASGGVTEGSGANVLTF. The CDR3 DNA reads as TGTGCCAGCGGCGGGGTAACGGAGGGCTCTGGGGCCAACGTCCTGACTTTC.

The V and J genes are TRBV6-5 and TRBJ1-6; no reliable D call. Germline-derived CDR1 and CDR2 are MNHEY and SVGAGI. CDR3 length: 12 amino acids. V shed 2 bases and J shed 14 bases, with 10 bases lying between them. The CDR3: CASSYGGFALHF. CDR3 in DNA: TGTGCCAGCAGTTACGGCGGGTTCGCCCTCCACTTT.

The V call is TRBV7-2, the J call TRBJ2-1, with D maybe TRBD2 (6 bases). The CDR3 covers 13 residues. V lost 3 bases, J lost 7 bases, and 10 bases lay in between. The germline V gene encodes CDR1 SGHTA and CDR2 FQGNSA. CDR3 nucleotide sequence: TGTGCCAGCAGCTTGGCTCGGGAGAATGAGCAGTTCTTC. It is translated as CASSLARENEQFF.

The CDR3, as DNA: TGTGCCAGCAGCGTAGGAGGCTTTGGAAACACCATATATTTT. Protein: CASSVGGFGNTIYF. This chain uses TRBV9 with TRBJ1-3; D is unclear. There are 14 residues in the CDR3. V shed 0 bases and J shed 3 bases, with 7 bases lying between them. Per the germline V gene, CDR1 is SGDLS and CDR2 is YYNGEE. Full variable domain (remainder filled in from reference TRBV9 and TRBJ1-3): DSGVTQTPKHLITATGQRVTLRCSPRSGDLSVYWYQQSLDQGLQFLIQYYNGEERAKGNILERFSAQQFPDLHSELNLSSLELGDSALYFCASSVGGFGNTIYFGEGSWLTVV.

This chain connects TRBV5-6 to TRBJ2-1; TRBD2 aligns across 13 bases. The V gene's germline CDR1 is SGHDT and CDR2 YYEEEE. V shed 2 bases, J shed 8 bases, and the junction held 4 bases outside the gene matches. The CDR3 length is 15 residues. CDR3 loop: CASSFGLAGAYEQFF. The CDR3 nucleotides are TGTGCCAGCAGCTTCGGACTAGCGGGGGCGTATGAGCAGTTCTTC. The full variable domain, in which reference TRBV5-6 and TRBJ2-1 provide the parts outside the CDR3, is DAGVTQSPTHLIKTRGQQVTLRCSPKSGHDTVSWYQQALGQGPQFIFQYYEEEERQRGNFPDRFSGHQFPNYSSELNVNALLLGDSALYLCASSFGLAGAYEQFFGPGTRLTVL.

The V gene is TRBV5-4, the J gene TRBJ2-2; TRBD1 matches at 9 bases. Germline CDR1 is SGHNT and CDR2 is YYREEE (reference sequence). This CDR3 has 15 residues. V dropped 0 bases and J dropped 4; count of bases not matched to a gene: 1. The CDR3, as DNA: TGTGCCAGCAGCTTGGGGACAGGGGCCACCGGGGAGCTGTTTTTT. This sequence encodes CASSLGTGATGELFF.

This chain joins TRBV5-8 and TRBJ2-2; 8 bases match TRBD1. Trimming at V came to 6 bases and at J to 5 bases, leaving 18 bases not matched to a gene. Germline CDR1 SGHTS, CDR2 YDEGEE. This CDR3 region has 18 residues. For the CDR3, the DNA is TGTGCCAGCAACCCCAAGATCGGACAGGGCGGATTGACCGGGGAGCTGTTTTTT. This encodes CASNPKIGQGGLTGELFF. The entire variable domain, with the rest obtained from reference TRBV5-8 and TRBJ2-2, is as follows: EAGVTQSPTHLIKTRGQQATLRCSPISGHTSVYWYQQALGLGLQFLLWYDEGEERNRGNFPPRFSGRQFPNYSSELNVNALELEDSALYLCASNPKIGQGGLTGELFFGEGSRLTVL.

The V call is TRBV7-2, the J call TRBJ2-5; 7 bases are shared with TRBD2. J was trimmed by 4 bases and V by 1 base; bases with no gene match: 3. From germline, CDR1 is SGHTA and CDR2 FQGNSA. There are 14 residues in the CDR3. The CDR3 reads CASSLVWGGETQYF. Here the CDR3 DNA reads TGTGCCAGCAGCTTAGTTTGGGGGGGAGAGACCCAGTACTTC.

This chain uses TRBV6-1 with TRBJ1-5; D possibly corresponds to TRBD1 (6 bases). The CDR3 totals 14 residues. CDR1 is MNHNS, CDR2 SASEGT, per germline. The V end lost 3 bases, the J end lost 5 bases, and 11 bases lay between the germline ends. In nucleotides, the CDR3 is TGTGCCAGCAGTGAGGCGGGGGCAGATCAGCCCCAGCATTTT. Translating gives CASSEAGADQPQHF.

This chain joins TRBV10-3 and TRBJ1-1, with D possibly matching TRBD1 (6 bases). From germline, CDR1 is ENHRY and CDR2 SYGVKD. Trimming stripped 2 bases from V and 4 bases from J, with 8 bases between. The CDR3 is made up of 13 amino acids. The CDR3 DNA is TGTGCCATCAGTGAGACAGGGACCACTGAAGCTTTCTTT. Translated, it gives CAISETGTTEAFF.

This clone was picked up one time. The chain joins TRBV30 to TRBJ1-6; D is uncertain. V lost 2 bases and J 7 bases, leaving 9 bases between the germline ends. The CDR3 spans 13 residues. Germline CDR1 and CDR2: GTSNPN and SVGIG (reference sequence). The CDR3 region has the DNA TGTGCCTGGAGTACATCCCCAAATTCACCCCTCCACTTT. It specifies CAWSTSPNSPLHF. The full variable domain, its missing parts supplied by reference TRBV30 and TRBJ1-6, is SQTIHQWPATLVQPVGSPLSLECTVEGTSNPNLYWYRQAAGRGLQLLFYSVGIGQISSEVPQNLSASRPQDRQFILSSKKLLLSDSGFYLCAWSTSPNSPLHFGNGTRLTVT.

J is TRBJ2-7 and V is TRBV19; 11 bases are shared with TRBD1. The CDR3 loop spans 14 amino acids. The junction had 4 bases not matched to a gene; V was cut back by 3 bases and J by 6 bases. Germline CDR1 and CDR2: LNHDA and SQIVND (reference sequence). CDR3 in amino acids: CASSMGQGGIEQYF. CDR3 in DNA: TGTGCCAGTAGTATGGGACAGGGGGGAATCGAGCAGTACTTC.

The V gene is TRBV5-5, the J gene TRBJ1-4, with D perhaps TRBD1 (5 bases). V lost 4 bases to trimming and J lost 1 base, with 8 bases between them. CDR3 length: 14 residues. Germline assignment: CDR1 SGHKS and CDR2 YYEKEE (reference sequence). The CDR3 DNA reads TGTGCCAGCAGCAGGGGTGAAACTAATGAAAAACTGTTTTTT. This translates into CASSRGETNEKLFF.

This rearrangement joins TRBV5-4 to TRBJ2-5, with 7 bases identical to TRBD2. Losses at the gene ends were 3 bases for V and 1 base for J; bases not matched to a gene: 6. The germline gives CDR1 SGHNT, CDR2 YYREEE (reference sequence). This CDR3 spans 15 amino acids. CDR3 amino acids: CASSSGTNFQETQYF. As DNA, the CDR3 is TGTGCCAGCAGCTCGGGGACTAACTTCCAAGAGACCCAGTACTTC.

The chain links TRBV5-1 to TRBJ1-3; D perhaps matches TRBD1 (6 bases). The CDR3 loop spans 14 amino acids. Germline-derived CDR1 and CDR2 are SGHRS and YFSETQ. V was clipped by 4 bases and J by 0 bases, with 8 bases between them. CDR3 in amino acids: CASSQGTSGNTIYF. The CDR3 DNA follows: TGCGCCAGCAGCCAGGGGACCTCTGGAAACACCATATATTTT.

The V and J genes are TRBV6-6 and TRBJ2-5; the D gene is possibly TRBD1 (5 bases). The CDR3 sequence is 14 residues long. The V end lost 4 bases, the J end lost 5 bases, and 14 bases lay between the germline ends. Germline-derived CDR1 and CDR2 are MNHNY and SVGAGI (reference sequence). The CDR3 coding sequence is TGTGCCAGCAGTTTGCGCAGGGAACAGGAGACCCAGTACTTC. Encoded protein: CASSLRREQETQYF.

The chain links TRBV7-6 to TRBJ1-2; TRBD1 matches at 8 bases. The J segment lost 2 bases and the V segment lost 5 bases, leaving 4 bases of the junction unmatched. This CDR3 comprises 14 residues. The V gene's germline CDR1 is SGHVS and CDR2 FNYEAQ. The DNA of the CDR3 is TGTGCCAGCAGCCCAGGACAGGGCAACTATGGCTACACCTTC. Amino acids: CASSPGQGNYGYTF.

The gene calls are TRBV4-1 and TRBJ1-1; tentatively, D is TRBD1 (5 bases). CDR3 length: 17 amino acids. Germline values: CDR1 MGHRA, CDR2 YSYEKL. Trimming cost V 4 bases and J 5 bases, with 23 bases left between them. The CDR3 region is CASSRAGTAGRGTEAFF. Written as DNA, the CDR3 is TGCGCCAGCAGCCGAGCCGGGACGGCGGGGAGAGGAACTGAAGCTTTCTTT.

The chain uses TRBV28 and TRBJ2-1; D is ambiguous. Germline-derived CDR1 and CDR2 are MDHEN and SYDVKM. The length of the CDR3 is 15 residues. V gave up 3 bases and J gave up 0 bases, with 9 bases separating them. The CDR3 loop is CASSFSRSSYNEQFF. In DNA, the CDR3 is TGTGCCAGCAGTTTTAGTAGGAGCTCCTACAATGAGCAGTTCTTC.

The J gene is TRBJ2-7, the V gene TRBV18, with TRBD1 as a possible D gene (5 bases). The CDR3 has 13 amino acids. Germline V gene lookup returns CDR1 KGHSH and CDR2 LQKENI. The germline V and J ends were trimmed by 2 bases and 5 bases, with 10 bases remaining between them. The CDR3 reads CASSPDQGHEQYV. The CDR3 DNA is TGTGCCAGCTCACCAGACCAGGGCCACGAGCAGTACGTC.

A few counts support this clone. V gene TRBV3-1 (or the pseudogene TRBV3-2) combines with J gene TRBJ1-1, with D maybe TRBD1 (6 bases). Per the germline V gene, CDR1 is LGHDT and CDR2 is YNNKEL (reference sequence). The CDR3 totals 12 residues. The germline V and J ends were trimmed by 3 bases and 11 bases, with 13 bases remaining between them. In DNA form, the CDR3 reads TGTGCCAGCAGCCAGGGGCCAAGGGGGGCTTTCTTT. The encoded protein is CASSQGPRGAFF.